This note documents a single TCR beta chain sequence. This entry belongs to a study of CD8 T cells in Susac syndrome. The V end lost 0 bases, the J end lost 6 bases, and 13 bases lay between the germline ends. CDR3 length equals 15 residues. Germline CDR1 and CDR2: SGHNT and YYREEE (reference sequence). An input of about 0.45 to 1 ug of RNA was subjected to reverse transcription using random hexamers. Using its own MiXCR run on the immunoSEQ multiplex PCR reads, TCRdb lists one record per CDR3 protein. In the table there are over 100,000 distinct CDR3 sequences, around 97% of which are singletons. The receptor's source is a human donor in good health. The V gene is TRBV5-4, the J gene TRBJ2-1; D gene ambiguous. Source material: CD4+ T cells from PBMCs. The CDR3 reads CASSLDPRGRNEQFF. For the CDR3, the DNA is TGTGCCAGCAGCTTGGACCCCAGAGGACGCAATGAGCAGTTCTTC.